This TCR beta chain was sequenced during a study of blood T cell repertoires in COVID-19. This clone occurred a few times. Using immunoSEQ multiplex PCR, the repertoire was profiled, and TCRdb retains in-frame clones only, with some absent. The sample consists of fewer than 400,000 clones, 70% to 90% of them appearing once. This CDR3 is built from 13 residues. The V gene end was trimmed by 7 bases and the J gene end by 6 bases; junction bases not matched to a gene: 5. Looked up from germline, CDR1 is LNHDA and CDR2 is SQIVND (reference sequence). Sequencing used PBMCs or T cells enriched from blood (not recorded which). V usage is TRBV19 and J usage is TRBJ2-4, with TRBD1 identical over 8 bases. This TCR came from a man aged 30 to 39 who had recovered from COVID-19. The CDR3 is CASTRTGLNIQYF. CDR3 coding DNA: TGTGCCAGTACTCGGACAGGGCTAAACATTCAGTACTTC.